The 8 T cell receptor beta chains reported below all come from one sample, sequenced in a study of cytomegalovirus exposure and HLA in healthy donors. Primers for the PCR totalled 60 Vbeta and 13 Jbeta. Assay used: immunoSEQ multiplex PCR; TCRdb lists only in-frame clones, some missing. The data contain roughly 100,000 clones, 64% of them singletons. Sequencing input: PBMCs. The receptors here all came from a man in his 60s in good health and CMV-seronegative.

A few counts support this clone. CDR3 in amino acids: CASSSGQGFPEAFF. CDR3 DNA: TGTGCCAGCAGCTCCGGACAAGGTTTCCCTGAAGCTTTCTTT. The chain combines TRBV11-3 with TRBJ1-1, with TRBD1 as a possible D gene (5 bases). The germline V and J ends were trimmed by 4 bases and 6 bases, with 15 bases remaining between them. Germline V gives CDR1 SGHNT, CDR2 YENEEA. CDR3 length equals 14 residues.

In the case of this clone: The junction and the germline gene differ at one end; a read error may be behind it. This chain's CDR3 is CIPHRGAVF. The CDR3, as DNA: TGCATCCCCCATCGGGGAGCTGTTTTT. V usage is TRBV29-1 and J usage is TRBJ2-2, with D maybe TRBD2 (5 bases). This CDR3 has 9 amino acids. CDR1 is SQVTM and CDR2 is ANQGSEA in the germline V gene.

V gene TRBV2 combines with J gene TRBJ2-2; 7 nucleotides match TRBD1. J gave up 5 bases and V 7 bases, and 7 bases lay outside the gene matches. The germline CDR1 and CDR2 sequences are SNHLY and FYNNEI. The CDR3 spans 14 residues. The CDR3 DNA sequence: TGTGCCAGCAACCGGGACAGCTGGACCGGGGAGCTGTTTTTT. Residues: CASNRDSWTGELFF.

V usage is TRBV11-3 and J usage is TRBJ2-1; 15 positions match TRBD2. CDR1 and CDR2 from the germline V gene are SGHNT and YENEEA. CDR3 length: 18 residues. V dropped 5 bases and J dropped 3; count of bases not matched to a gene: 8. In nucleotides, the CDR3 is TGTGCCAGCAGCCTAAGGACTAGCGGGGGGGCCAGCTACAATGAGCAGTTCTTC. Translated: CASSLRTSGGASYNEQFF.

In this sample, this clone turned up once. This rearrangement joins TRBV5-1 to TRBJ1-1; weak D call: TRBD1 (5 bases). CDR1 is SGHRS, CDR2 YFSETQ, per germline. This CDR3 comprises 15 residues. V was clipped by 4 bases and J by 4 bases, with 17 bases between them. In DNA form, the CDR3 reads TGCGCCAGCAGCCCCCATGGCGGACAATTCACTGAAGCTTTCTTT. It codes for CASSPHGGQFTEAFF.

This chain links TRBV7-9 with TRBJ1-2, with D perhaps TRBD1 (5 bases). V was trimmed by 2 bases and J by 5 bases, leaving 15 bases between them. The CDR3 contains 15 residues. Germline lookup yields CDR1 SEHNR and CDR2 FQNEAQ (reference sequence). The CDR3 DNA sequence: TGTGCCAGCAGCTTATCGAAAGGGGCGAGGTATGGCTACACCTTC. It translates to CASSLSKGARYGYTF.

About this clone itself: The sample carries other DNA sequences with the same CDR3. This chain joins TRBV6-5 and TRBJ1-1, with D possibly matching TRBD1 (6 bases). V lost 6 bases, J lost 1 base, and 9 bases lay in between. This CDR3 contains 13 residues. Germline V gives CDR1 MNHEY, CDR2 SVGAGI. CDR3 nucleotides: TGTGCCAGCAGCCAGGACAGGAACACTGAAGCTTTCTTT. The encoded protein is CASSQDRNTEAFF.

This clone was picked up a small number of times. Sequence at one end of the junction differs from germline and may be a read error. In nucleotides, the CDR3 is TGTGCCAGCAGCTCGCCCGGGACACCCTCTGGGAACACCATATATTTT. It is translated as CASSSPGTPSGNTIYF. V usage is TRBV7-3 and J usage is TRBJ1-3, with a possible D match to TRBD1 (6 bases). This CDR3 comprises 16 residues. Germline V gives CDR1 SGHTA, CDR2 FQGTGA.